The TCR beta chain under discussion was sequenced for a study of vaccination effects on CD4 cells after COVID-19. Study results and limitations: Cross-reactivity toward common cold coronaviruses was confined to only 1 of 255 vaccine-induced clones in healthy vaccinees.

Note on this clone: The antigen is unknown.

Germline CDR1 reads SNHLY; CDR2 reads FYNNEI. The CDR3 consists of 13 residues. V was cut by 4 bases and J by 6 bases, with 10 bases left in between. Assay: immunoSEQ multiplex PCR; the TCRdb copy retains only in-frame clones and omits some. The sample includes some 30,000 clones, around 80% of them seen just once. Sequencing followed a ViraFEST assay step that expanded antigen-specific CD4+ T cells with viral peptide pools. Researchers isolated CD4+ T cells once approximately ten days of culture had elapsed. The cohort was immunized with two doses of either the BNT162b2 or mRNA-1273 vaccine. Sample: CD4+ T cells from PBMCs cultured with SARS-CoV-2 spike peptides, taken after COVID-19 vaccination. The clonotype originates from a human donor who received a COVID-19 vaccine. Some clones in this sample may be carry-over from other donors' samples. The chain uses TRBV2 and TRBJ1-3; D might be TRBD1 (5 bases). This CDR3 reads CASSGTGQNTIYF. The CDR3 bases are TGTGCCAGCAGTGGAACAGGACAAAACACCATATATTTT.